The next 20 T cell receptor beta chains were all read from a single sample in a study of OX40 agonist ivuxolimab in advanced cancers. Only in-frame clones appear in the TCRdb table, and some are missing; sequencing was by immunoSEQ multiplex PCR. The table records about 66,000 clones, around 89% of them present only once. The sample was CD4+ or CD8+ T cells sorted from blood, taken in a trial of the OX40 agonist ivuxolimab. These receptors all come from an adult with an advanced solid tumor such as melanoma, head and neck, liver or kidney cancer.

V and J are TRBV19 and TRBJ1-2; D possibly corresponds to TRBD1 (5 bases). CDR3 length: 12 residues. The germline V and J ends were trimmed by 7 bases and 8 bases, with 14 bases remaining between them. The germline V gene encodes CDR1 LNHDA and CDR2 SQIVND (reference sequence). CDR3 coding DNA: TGTGCCAGTAATCCAACAGGCGGGGGCTACACCTTC. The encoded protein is CASNPTGGGYTF.

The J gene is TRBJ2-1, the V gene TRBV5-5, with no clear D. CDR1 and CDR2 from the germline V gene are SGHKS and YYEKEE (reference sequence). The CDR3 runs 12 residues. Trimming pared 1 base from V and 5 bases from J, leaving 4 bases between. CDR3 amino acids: CASSLTDNEQFF. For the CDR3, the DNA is TGTGCCAGCAGCTTGACAGACAATGAGCAGTTCTTC.

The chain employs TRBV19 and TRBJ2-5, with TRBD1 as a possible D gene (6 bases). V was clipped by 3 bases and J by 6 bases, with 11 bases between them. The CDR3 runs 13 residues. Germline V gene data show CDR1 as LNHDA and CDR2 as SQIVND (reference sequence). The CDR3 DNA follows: TGTGCCAGTAGTATCGGACAGCTACAGACCCAGTACTTC. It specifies CASSIGQLQTQYF.

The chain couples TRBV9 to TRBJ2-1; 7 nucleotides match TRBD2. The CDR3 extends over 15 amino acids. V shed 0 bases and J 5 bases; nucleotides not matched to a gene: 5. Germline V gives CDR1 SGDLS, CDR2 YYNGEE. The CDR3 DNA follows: TGTGCCAGCAGCGTAGGGCTAGCGGACGACAATGAGCAGTTCTTC. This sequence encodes CASSVGLADDNEQFF.

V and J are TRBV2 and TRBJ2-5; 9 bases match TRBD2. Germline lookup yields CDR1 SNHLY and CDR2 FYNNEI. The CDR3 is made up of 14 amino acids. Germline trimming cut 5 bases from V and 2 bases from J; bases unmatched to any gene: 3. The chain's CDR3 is CASSNSGGQETQYF. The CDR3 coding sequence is TGTGCCAGCAGTAATAGCGGGGGACAAGAGACCCAGTACTTC.

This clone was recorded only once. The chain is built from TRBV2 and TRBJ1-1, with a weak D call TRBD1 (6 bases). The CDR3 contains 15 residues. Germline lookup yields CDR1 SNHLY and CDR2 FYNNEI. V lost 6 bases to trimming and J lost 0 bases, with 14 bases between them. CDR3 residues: CASRGQPTMNTEAFF. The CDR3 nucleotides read TGTGCCAGCAGAGGACAGCCTACCATGAACACTGAAGCTTTCTTT.

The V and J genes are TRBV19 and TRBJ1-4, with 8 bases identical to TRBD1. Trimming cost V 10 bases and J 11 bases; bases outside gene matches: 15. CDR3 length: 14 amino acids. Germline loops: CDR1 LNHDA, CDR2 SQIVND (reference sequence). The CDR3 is CATSGTGTLRKLFF. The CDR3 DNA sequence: TGTGCCACGTCCGGGACAGGCACACTCAGGAAACTGTTTTTT.

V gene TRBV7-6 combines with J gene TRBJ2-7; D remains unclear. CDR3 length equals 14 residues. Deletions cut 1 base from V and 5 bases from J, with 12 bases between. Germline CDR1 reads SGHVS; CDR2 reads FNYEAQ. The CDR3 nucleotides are TGTGCCAGCAGCTTAGGGGTAGGGAACCACGAGCAGTACTTC. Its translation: CASSLGVGNHEQYF.

This CDR3 is CASSGDRAFGEAFF. As DNA, the CDR3 is TGTGCCAGCAGTGGGGACAGGGCTTTTGGTGAAGCTTTCTTT. V usage is TRBV6-1 and J usage is TRBJ1-1, with TRBD1 matching over 9 bases. The CDR3 is 14 residues long. The V segment lost 4 bases and the J segment 7 bases; nucleotides outside the gene matches: 7. Germline V CDR1 and CDR2: MNHNS, SASEGT.

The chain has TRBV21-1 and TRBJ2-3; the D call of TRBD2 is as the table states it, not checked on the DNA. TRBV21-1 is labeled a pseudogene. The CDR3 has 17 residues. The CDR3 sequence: CASSSTSGRQHRDTQYF. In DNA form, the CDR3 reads TGTGCCAGCAGCAGTACTAGCGGGAGGCAGCATAGAGATACGCAGTATTTT.

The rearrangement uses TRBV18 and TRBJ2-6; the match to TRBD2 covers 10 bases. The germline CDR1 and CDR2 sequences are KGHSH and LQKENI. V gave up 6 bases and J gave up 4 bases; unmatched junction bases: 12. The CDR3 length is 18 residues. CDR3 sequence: CASSLRGLAGAGANVLTF. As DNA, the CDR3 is TGTGCCAGCTCCCTCAGGGGGCTAGCGGGAGCGGGGGCCAACGTCCTGACTTTC.

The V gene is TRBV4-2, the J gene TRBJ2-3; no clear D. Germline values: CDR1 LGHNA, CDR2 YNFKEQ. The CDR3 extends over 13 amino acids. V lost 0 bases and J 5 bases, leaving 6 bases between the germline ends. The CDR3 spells CASSQDRLDTQYF. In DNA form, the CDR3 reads TGTGCCAGCAGCCAAGATCGACTAGATACGCAGTATTTT.

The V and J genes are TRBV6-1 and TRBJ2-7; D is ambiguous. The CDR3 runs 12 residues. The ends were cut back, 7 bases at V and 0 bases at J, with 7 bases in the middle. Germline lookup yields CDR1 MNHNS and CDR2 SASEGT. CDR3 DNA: TGTGCCAGCAAGCTGGGCTCCTACGAGCAGTACTTC. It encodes CASKLGSYEQYF.

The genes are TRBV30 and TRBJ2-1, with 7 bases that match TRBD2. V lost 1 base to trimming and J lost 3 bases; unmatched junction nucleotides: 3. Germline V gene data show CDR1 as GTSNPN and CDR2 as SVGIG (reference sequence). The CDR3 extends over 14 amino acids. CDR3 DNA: TGTGCCTGGAGTGCCTCTAGCGGCTACAATGAGCAGTTCTTC. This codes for CAWSASSGYNEQFF.

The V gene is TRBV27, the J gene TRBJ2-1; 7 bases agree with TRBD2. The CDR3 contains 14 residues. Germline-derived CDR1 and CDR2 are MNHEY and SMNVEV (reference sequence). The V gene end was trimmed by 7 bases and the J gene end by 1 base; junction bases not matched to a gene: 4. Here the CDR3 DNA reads TGTGCCAGCATTGCTAGCGGATCCTACAATGAGCAGTTCTTC. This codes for CASIASGSYNEQFF.

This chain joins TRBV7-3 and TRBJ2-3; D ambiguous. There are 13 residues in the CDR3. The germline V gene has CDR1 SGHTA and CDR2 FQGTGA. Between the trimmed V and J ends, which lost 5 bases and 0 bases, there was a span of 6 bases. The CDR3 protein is CASSRLSTDTQYF. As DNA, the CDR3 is TGTGCCAGCAGCCGGCTGAGCACAGATACGCAGTATTTT. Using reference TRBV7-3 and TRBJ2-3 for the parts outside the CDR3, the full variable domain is GAGVSQTPSNKVTEKGKYVELRCDPISGHTALYWYRQSLGQGPEFLIYFQGTGAADDSGLPNDRFFAVRPEGSVSTLKIQRTERGDSAVYLCASSRLSTDTQYFGPGTRLTVL.

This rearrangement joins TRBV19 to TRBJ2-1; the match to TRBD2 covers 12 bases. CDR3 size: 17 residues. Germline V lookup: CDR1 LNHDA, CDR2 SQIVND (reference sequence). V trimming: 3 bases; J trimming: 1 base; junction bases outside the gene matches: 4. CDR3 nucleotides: TGTGCCAGTAGTATTGGACTAGCGGGATTTTCCTACAATGAGCAGTTCTTC. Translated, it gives CASSIGLAGFSYNEQFF.

In nucleotides, the CDR3 is TGCGCCAGCAGCTTTGGAGGGGTGCTGGACTACGAGCAGTACTTC. It encodes CASSFGGVLDYEQYF. This sequence joins TRBV5-1 and TRBJ2-7, with D perhaps matching TRBD2 (6 bases). Germline CDR1 and CDR2: SGHRS and YFSETQ. Trimming stripped 2 bases from V and 3 bases from J, with 15 bases between. The CDR3 covers 15 residues.

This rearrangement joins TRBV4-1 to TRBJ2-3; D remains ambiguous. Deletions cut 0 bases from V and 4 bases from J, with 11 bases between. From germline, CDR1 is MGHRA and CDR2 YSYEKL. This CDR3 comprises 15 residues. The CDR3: CASSQDRTPSDTQYF. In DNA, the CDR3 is TGCGCCAGCAGCCAAGATCGAACTCCATCAGATACGCAGTATTTT.

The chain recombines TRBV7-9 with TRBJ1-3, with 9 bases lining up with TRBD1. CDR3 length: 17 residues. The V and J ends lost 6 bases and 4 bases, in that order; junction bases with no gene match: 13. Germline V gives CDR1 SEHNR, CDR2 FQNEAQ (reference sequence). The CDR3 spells CASRGGQGTSDGNTIYF. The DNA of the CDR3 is TGTGCCAGCAGGGGAGGACAGGGGACTTCGGACGGAAACACCATATATTTT.